The table lists the clone carrying this TCR beta chain with a few counts. Its antigen remains unknown. The use of a sample-barcoded 5' primer and a J-beta primer mix characterized a second PCR of roughly 7 to 12 cycles. TCRdb re-derived calls from the 5' RACE reads in MiXCR, one entry per CDR3 protein. Of 850,000 to 950,000 distinct CDR3 sequences listed, about 30% are singletons. Every sample yielded at least 6.5 million isolated PBMCs. The data were obtained in a study of blood T cells in healthy people across ages. Background on the study: Capture via template switching afforded approximately one barcoded beta molecule per two T cells. Study-wide points: Changes in expanded clonotypes were possibly confounded, as the CMV status of donors was unknown. The recorded TCR beta diversity per million T cells decreased in a roughly linear manner with age.

Germline V gene data show CDR1 as SGHAT and CDR2 as FQNNGV. The CDR3 runs 16 residues. The ends were cut back, 6 bases at V and 8 bases at J, with 25 bases in the middle. Sequenced input: blood. This chain connects TRBV11-2 to TRBJ1-2; D is undetermined. The sequence came from a woman older than 75 in good health. CDR3 nucleotide sequence: TGTGCCAGCAGTTCAAACCCGCGGGTAGGAACTGAAGGCTACACCTTC. The encoded protein is CASSSNPRVGTEGYTF.